This paragraph covers one TCR beta chain sequence. This receptor's antigen is unknown. One base away there is no much larger clone; base qualities are not given. In total, about 650 healthy bone marrow donors made up the cohort. All cohort members were sampled while nominally healthy, although unrecorded immune exposures were likely present. The donor was CMV seronegative and belonged to the group of 380 or so seronegative cohort members. A peripheral blood sample was provided by each donor, and peripheral blood mononuclear cells were used for TCR beta sequencing. The Qiagen DNeasy Blood Extraction Kit was used to extract genomic DNA from the blood cell samples. This sample stems from a study of cytomegalovirus exposure and HLA in healthy donors listed by TCRdb under 2017. Describing the broader study: An earlier analysis of approximately 600 of the donors reported about 250 Gb of sequence data and about 100 million unique TCR beta sequences from roughly 180 million T cells. To study patterns of TCR occurrence, a later analysis re-analyzed previously published TCR beta repertoires from just over 650 donors and added high-resolution HLA genotyping. The study was designed to test whether signatures of past pathogen exposure could be identified by cataloging public T cell receptors. Roughly 300 gigabases of sequencing data and around 80 million unique TCR sequences made up an early release that covered about 640 HLA-typed donors. Both class I and class II loci were covered by HLA typing, at four-digit resolution. Every repertoire in the discovery cohort had been generated on one and the same sequencing platform. The study combined high-throughput TCR immunosequencing, statistical association of individual TCRs with disease status, and machine learning to predict cytomegalovirus infection status. Among the roughly 400 genotyped donors, approximately 77% belonged to the genetic ancestry cluster associated with self-reported Caucasian donors. A later genetic analysis took genome-wide SNP genotypes for about 55% of the 666 donors and used that subset as a discovery cohort. Among 398 genotyped donors of the cohort, an average of approximately 250,000 unique TCR beta nucleotide sequences were sequenced per donor, around 20% of them non-productive. The study used immunosequencing to profile the T cell repertoires of approximately 650 subjects and linked those repertoires to cytomegalovirus serostatus. Four or five DR-DQ haplotypes were handled as single units for association and clustering because linkage in the cohort was strong. Donor age, sex, ethnicity and CMV serostatus were compiled together with the repertoire data. In an earlier analysis of several hundred of the donors, high-throughput TCR beta sequencing was used to judge whether each TCR beta V gene segment behaved as functional or pseudogenic. Rather than using new phenotypic data, the later analysis identified candidate immune exposures from TCR beta sequences and from how often those sequences occurred across donors. The number of typed donors differed by locus: 629-630 for A, B, C, DRB1 and DQB1; 500 to 550 for DQA1; roughly 600 for DPA1; and 400 to 480 for DPB1. Along with the approximately 700-subject first cohort, a separate validation cohort of over a hundred different subjects was used.

The library came from the immunoSEQ multiplex PCR assay. For the multiplex PCR, a mixture combining 60 forward primers for TCR Vbeta segments and 13 reverse primers for TCR Jbeta segments was used. A multiplex PCR assay on genomic DNA amplified the CDR3 region of rearranged TCR beta genes. On the Illumina HiSeq System, the amplified TCR beta libraries were sequenced as 87-base-pair reads. Per the original workflow: A later analysis counted some 80 million unique TCR beta chains across the 640 or so repertoires, and some 11 million of these chains were shared by at least two donors. To remove PCR and sequencing errors, raw reads were error-corrected and collapsed into unique sequences using a nearest-neighbor algorithm that merged closely related sequences. Alignment of CDR3 sequences to IMGT reference sequences was used to assign V, D and J gene segments. For a sequence to be retained, a match of at least six nucleotides was required to both a V gene segment and a J gene segment. A rearrangement was called productive if the CDR3 had no stop codons and remained in frame with V and J, and every other rearrangement was called non-productive. CDR3 was defined by IMGT convention, running from the second conserved V-encoded cysteine to the conserved J-encoded phenylalanine. Sequences without an unambiguous match to a single V gene segment were excluded from the earlier analysis of about 640 of the donors. In an earlier analysis of around 590 of the donors, a V segment was called functional when productive rearrangements were above 56.7%, and segregating when the standard deviation between donors exceeded 5%. To diagnose cytomegalovirus status from the catalog of TCR beta chain sequences, a statistical classification framework was built. In a later analysis, TCR nucleotide sequences were compared against IMGT/GENE-DB human TR gene sequences so that V and J genes could be assigned. A later analysis assigned CDR3 sequences and most-parsimonious VDJ recombination scenarios with the TCRdist pipeline. In a later analysis, each TCR beta chain was defined by its CDR3 amino acid sequence together with its V-gene family, and reads without a unique V-gene family were excluded. In a later analysis, a few hundred highly shared, low-generation-probability nucleotide sequences were removed to address suspected cross-contamination and a sequencing artifact. In a later analysis, a clonal expansion index was calculated for each public chain from normalized within-repertoire ranks of inferred template counts. In a later analysis, generation probabilities were computed with a VDJ recombination model fitted to out-of-frame rearrangements, and the resulting probabilities were checked against IGoR. A later analysis scored TCR-TCR, TCR-HLA and TCR-CMV co-occurrence with hypergeometric tests, applying a repertoire-size bias correction to TCR pairs. False discovery rates were estimated in a later analysis by permuting HLA or CMV assignments 20 times. In a later analysis, co-occurring TCRs were grouped using DBSCAN, with TCRdist sequence similarity added in when clustering inside HLA-allele-positive subsets. For co-occurrence clustering, repertoires with fewer than 30,000 or more than 120,000 public chains were excluded, along with five repertoires with anomalous nucleotide sharing. This is the immuneACCESS table as TCRdb keeps it, with only in-frame sequences that have V and J called. A part of the clones is gone; compared with another copy, unresolved V genes explain less than half, and the rest is unexplained. V, J and clone size reflect that table, while D and trimming were determined from the DNA. This sample gives more than 95,000 clones in total; under 85% of them show up just once. The top ten clonotypes cover 1.3% of the sample.

The germline V gene specifies SGHRS as CDR1 and YFSETQ as CDR2. From cysteine to phenylalanine, the CDR3 is 14 amino acids long. The sequence is cut down to CDR3 DNA, 42 bases in frame from base 1. The junction carries 10 bases between V and J, which are trimmed by 1 base and 5 bases respectively. Overall results and qualifications from the work: The classifier was reported to diagnose cytomegalovirus status with high specificity and sensitivity in both the original cohort and the validation cohort. A later genetic analysis reported fewer N-insertions in productive TCRs among donors in an Asian-associated ancestry cluster than the roughly 700-donor mean. The study gave a list of roughly 150 TCR beta chains associated with cytomegalovirus. While some public TCRs were present in many individuals, most TCR sequences turned up only very rarely across donors. The presence/absence analyses assumed that sequencing depth was roughly uniform across donors, and that assumption may not be true. V-gene and J-gene trimming of TCR beta chains was associated with a missense DCLRE1C variant in a later genetic analysis, and the association was replicated in an independent cohort. In vitro tests confirmed that three of the cytomegalovirus-associated TCR beta chains recognize cytomegalovirus antigens. Broadly in line with IMGT annotations, most TCR beta V segments showed up in productive rearrangements about 87% or about 30% of the time in an earlier analysis of 450 to 600 of the donors. According to a later analysis, TCR association rates differed among HLA loci, with DRB1 alleles showing the most associated TCRs and HLA-C alleles showing the fewest. According to a later analysis, most CMV-associated TCR beta chains appeared to be HLA-restricted, and the HLA associations seemed to be driven largely by CMV exposure. The only immune exposure information available for the cohort was CMV serostatus. At a false discovery rate of 0.05, a later analysis linked about 17,000 TCR beta sequences to specific HLA alleles. A cluster of highly shared sequence variants was judged likely to be a technical artifact of the sequencing pipeline. The earlier analysis of about 600 of the donors excluded roughly 17 rarely observed V segments, including chromosome 9 orphons, because counts were too low. Linkage disequilibrium might explain the correlated functional status among segregating V segments, but an unknown experimental factor could not be ruled out. Some IMGT-functional V segments, including TRBV6-2 and TRBV6-3, could not be distinguished by the 87-base-pair reads and were therefore excluded. When HLA alleles, especially DR and DQ, strongly co-occurred, attributing TCR associations to individual alleles was difficult. A further reported finding was that TCR beta sequences accurately predicted the HLA-A and HLA-B alleles for most subjects in the first cohort. This cohort had only TCR beta chains sequenced, and the lack of alpha or paired-chain data limited which features could be detected. According to a later analysis, parvovirus B19, influenza, CMV and Epstein-Barr virus appeared linked to several top co-occurrence clusters. The authors suggested that the approach could potentially be extended to other disease states and immunological phenotypes. HLA typing was unavailable for some donors at each locus, so association tests used only the typed subset. A later analysis found that HLA-associated TCR beta chains were more clonally expanded and had lower generation probabilities than equally common non-associated chains.

This chain is built from TRBV5-1 and TRBJ2-1, with the D gene call left open. The sequencing input was PBMCs. The sequence derives from a man younger than 40 in good health and CMV-seronegative. The CDR3 region reads CASSLKANDNEQFF. The DNA reads as follows: TGCGCCAGCAGCTTGAAAGCGAACGACAATGAGCAGTTCTTC.